This T cell receptor beta chain was identified in a study of OX40 agonist ivuxolimab in advanced cancers. Study overall: It was ivuxolimab, an agonistic anti-OX40 (CD134) antibody, that patients were treated with. Three patients responded partially, comprising one with hepatocellular carcinoma and two with cutaneous melanoma.

The CDR3 is 14 residues long. The V end was cut by 2 bases, the J end by 2 bases, with 9 bases between. The table came from immunoSEQ multiplex PCR; TCRdb's copy has only in-frame clones and leaves some out. This sample has 90,000 to 100,000 clones, with approximately 95% found just once. This material consisted of CD4+ or CD8+ T cells sorted from blood, taken in a trial of the OX40 agonist ivuxolimab. The rearrangement joins TRBV23-1 to TRBJ2-5; D is unclear. TRBV23-1 is given ORF status, its function remaining uncertain. The clonotype comes from an adult with an advanced solid tumor such as melanoma, head and neck, liver or kidney cancer. CDR3 DNA: TGCGCCAGCAGTCAACCCCCGAATCAAGAGACCCAGTACTTC. Translation gives CASSQPPNQETQYF.